These T cell receptor beta chains were read from a single sample in a study of shared clonotypes between healthy human individuals. Profiling relied on immunoSEQ multiplex PCR, and the TCRdb table lists in-frame clones only, not all of them. The sample has about 2 million clones, approximately 95% seen once; the top ten hold around 1.1%. Sequencing was done on a sample of naive CD8+ T cells sorted from blood. The receptor source for this set is a man between 18 and 29 years old in good health. The CDR3 runs from the conserved cysteine through the conserved F or W. The D gene is left open where the match is weak. Only some rows state a clone size, as once, few, many or a class for expanded clones.

j_call | d_call | v_call | clone_size | cdr3_aa | cdr3_nt
TRBJ1-4 | - | TRBV27 | - | CASRPLGPIYATNEKLFF | TGTGCCAGCAGGCCTCTGGGGCCGATATATGCAACTAATGAAAAACTGTTTTTT
TRBJ2-3 | TRBD1 | TRBV5-4 | once | CASSWTGPDTQYF | TGTGCCAGCAGCTGGACAGGGCCAGATACGCAGTATTTT
TRBJ1-1 | - | TRBV27 | - | CASSWNGGTEAFF | TGTGCCAGCAGCTGGAATGGGGGGACTGAAGCTTTCTTT
TRBJ2-1 | - | TRBV30 | - | CAWTGAGTPYNEQFF | TGTGCCTGGACTGGTGCGGGGACGCCCTACAATGAGCAGTTCTTC
TRBJ2-7 | TRBD1 | TRBV4-1 | - | CASSQAEYGTGGPYEQYF | TGCGCCAGCAGCCAAGCTGAGTACGGGACAGGGGGACCCTACGAGCAGTACTTC
TRBJ1-2 | - | TRBV4-1 | - | CASSQDPFNYGYTF | TGCGCCAGCAGCCAAGATCCATTTAACTATGGCTACACCTTC
TRBJ1-1 | TRBD1 | TRBV2 | - | CASSAQGATEAFF | TGTGCCAGCAGTGCACAGGGGGCCACTGAAGCTTTCTTT
TRBJ1-2 | - | TRBV25-1 | - | CASSGEAIYGYTF | TGTGCCAGCAGTGGCGAGGCGATATATGGCTACACCTTC
TRBJ2-1 | TRBD2 | TRBV10-3 | - | CAITGTSGGPLHNEQFF | TGTGCCATCACCGGGACTAGCGGGGGGCCGCTCCACAATGAGCAGTTCTTC
TRBJ2-5 | TRBD1 | TRBV7-9 | - | CASSLNPDREETQYF | TGTGCCAGCAGCTTGAACCCCGACAGGGAAGAGACCCAGTACTTC
TRBJ1-2 | - | TRBV6-5 | - | CASSYSTEYGYTF | TGTGCCAGCAGTTACTCGACAGAGTATGGCTACACCTTC
TRBJ2-3 | TRBD1 | TRBV10-3 | - | CAISPGTDFTDTQYF | TGTGCCATTTCTCCCGGGACAGACTTCACAGATACGCAGTATTTT
TRBJ2-5 | - | TRBV25-1 | - | CASSDLLEVGETQYF | TGTGCCAGCAGTGACCTACTAGAGGTTGGGGAGACCCAGTACTTC
TRBJ2-3 | TRBD1 | TRBV7-3 | - | CASSLRTGFEDTQYF | TGTGCCAGCAGCTTAAGGACAGGGTTCGAAGATACGCAGTATTTT
TRBJ2-7 | - | TRBV6-5 | once | CASSREGGGGDEQYF | TGTGCCAGCAGCCGCGAGGGGGGCGGGGGTGACGAGCAGTACTTC
TRBJ1-1 | - | TRBV5-8 | - | CASSFGRDKAFF | TGTGCCAGCAGCTTCGGACGGGATAAAGCTTTCTTT
TRBJ1-2 | - | TRBV5-5 | - | CASSLPPWIWDTF | TGTGCCAGCAGCTTGCCCCCTTGGATATGGGACACCTTC
TRBJ2-2 | TRBD2 | TRBV18 | - | CASSPPGLARENTGELFF | TGTGCCAGCTCACCACCGGGACTAGCGCGAGAGAACACCGGGGAGCTGTTTTTT
TRBJ2-7 | - | TRBV11-2 | - | CASSTSPYEQYF | TGTGCCAGCAGCACGTCCCCCTACGAGCAGTACTTC
TRBJ2-5 | - | TRBV4-1 | once | CASSQDPIYQETQYF | TGCGCCAGCAGCCAAGATCCCATTTACCAAGAGACCCAGTACTTC
TRBJ2-5 | - | TRBV7-9 | - | CASSLVGTGQETQYF | TGTGCCAGCAGCTTAGTTGGGACGGGACAAGAGACCCAGTACTTC
TRBJ2-5 | - | TRBV4-1 | - | CASSPRQETQETQYF | TGCGCCAGCAGCCCCCGACAGGAGACCCAAGAGACCCAGTACTTC
TRBJ1-2 | - | TRBV28 | - | CASSTETEASYGYTF | TGTGCCAGCAGTACCGAGACAGAAGCGAGCTATGGCTACACCTTC
TRBJ2-1 | - | TRBV6-9 | - | CASSYSWESSYNEQFF | TGTGCCAGCAGTTACTCGTGGGAAAGCTCCTACAATGAGCAGTTCTTC
TRBJ2-1 | TRBD1 | TRBV4-1 | - | CASSTGEREQFF | TGCGCCAGCTCAACAGGGGAGAGGGAGCAGTTCTTC
TRBJ2-7 | - | TRBV5-1 | - | CASSLEGLAGLASYEQYF | TGCGCCAGCAGCTTGGAGGGCTTAGCAGGGCTAGCCTCCTACGAGCAGTACTTC
TRBJ2-7 | TRBD1 | TRBV19 | - | CASKQTGAAYEQYF | TGTGCCAGTAAACAGACAGGGGCGGCCTACGAGCAGTACTTC
TRBJ2-5 | - | TRBV7-9 | - | CASSKSSETQYF | TGTGCCAGTTCTAAGAGCTCAGAGACCCAGTACTTC
TRBJ2-1 | - | TRBV7-2 | - | CASTHWGDNEQFF | TGTGCCAGCACTCATTGGGGGGACAATGAGCAGTTCTTC
TRBJ1-2 | - | TRBV27 | - | CASSPLGGMDGYTF | TGTGCCAGCAGTCCTCTCGGTGGGATGGATGGCTACACCTTC
TRBJ2-6 | - | TRBV2 | once | CASSPTAVGANVLTF | TGTGCCAGCAGCCCGACAGCCGTGGGGGCCAACGTCCTGACTTTC
TRBJ2-7 | TRBD1 | TRBV5-4 | once | CASSMGQPSEQYF | TGTGCCAGCAGCATGGGACAGCCTTCCGAGCAGTACTTC
TRBJ2-7 | TRBD1 | TRBV7-9 | - | CASSPRTGEGYEQYF | TGTGCCAGCAGCCCCCGGACAGGGGAGGGCTACGAGCAGTACTTC
TRBJ2-3 | TRBD2 | TRBV9 | - | CASSSLAGGPSDTQYF | TGTGCCAGCAGCTCCCTAGCGGGAGGGCCATCAGATACGCAGTATTTT
TRBJ1-1 | - | TRBV28 | - | CASRVQTGTGGTEAFF | TGTGCCAGCAGAGTTCAAACTGGAACTGGGGGGACTGAAGCTTTCTTT
TRBJ1-2 | - | TRBV9 | - | CASSVGLVITF | TGTGCCAGCAGCGTAGGGCTAGTTATTACCTTC
TRBJ2-7 | TRBD2 | TRBV13 | - | CASNLGLARSYEQYF | TGTGCCAGCAACCTCGGACTAGCGAGGTCCTACGAGCAGTACTTC
TRBJ1-2 | - | TRBV6-1 | - | CASSERTVYGYTF | TGTGCCAGCAGTGAGCGGACCGTCTATGGCTACACCTTC
TRBJ2-3 | TRBD2 | TRBV4-3 | - | CASSQDRGGRFTDTQYF | TGCGCCAGCAGCCAAGATCGAGGCGGGAGGTTCACAGATACGCAGTATTTT
TRBJ2-7 | TRBD2 | TRBV7-9 | - | CASSGRQGGPYEQYF | TGTGCCAGCAGCGGGCGTCAGGGAGGGCCCTACGAGCAGTACTTC
TRBJ1-6 | TRBD1 | TRBV30 | - | CAWSASTGGSPLHF | TGTGCCTGGAGTGCCTCGACAGGGGGTTCACCCCTCCACTTT
TRBJ1-1 | TRBD1 | TRBV13 | - | CASSFRTGNVRGTEAFF | TGTGCCAGCAGCTTCAGGACAGGGAACGTCAGAGGCACTGAAGCTTTCTTT
TRBJ2-3 | - | TRBV13 | - | CASSFQGDTQYF | TGTGCCAGCAGTTTCCAGGGAGATACGCAGTATTTT